Reported below is one T cell receptor beta chain. This entry is derived from a study of blood T cell repertoires in COVID-19. For the study at large: The United States, Italy and Spain provided the acute and convalescent COVID-19 samples. The cDNA or gDNA used as material had been derived from T cells, B-cell-depleted T cells, or PBMCs.

Per the authors' pipeline: Nucleated cell number was recorded as an estimate derived from reference gene primer amplification. Method: immunoSEQ multiplex PCR; TCRdb's copy keeps in-frame clones and lacks some. V and J calls and clone size are given by that table; D and trimming were obtained from the DNA. The profile covers roughly 230,000 clones, with 65% to 85% appearing a single time and 7.9% taken by the ten largest. The germline V gene has CDR1 MNHEY and CDR2 SMNVEV (reference sequence). Trimming cost V 0 bases and J 7 bases, with 13 bases left between them. This CDR3 comprises 15 residues. The sample was peripheral blood. This TCR was sampled from an elderly woman with acute or convalescent COVID-19. This chain links TRBV27 with TRBJ1-5; the D is unclear. The CDR3 nucleotides read TGTGCCAGCAGTTTATCTCGGCCCAACAGCCAGCCCCAGCATTTT. Its translation: CASSLSRPNSQPQHF.